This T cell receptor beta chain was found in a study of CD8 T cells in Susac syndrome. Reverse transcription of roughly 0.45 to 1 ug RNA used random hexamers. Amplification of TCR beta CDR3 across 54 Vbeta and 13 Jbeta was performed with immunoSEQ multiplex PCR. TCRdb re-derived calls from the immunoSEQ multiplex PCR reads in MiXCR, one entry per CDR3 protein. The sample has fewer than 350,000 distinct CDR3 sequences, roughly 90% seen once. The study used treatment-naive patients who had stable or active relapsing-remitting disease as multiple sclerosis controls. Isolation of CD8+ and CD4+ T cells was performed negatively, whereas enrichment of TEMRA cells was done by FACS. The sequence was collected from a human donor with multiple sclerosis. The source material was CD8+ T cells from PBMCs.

The CDR3 sequence: CASSLFADSDRGGQETQYF. The CDR3 nucleotides read TGTGCCAGCAGTTTATTTGCCGATTCGGACAGGGGGGGCCAAGAGACCCAGTACTTC. This chain connects TRBV28 to TRBJ2-5; 10 positions match TRBD1. The junction had 12 bases not matched to a gene; V was cut back by 1 base and J by 1 base. This CDR3 has 19 amino acids. Germline V gives CDR1 MDHEN, CDR2 SYDVKM.